These 3 T cell receptor beta chains share one sample of origin, sequenced in a study of CD8 T cells in Susac syndrome (dated by TCRdb to about 2019). Library construction relied on the immunoSEQ multiplex PCR assay. RNA was extracted with the RNeasy kit and 0.5 to 1 ug was reverse transcribed using random hexamers. TCRdb applied fastp at Q25 and MiXCR to the public reads, then kept only in-frame beta chains. All rows with the same CDR3 protein become a single entry with the most common DNA and genes. Recorded for this sample are about 160,000 distinct CDR3 sequences; approximately 95% of them occurred a single time. Less than 0.15% of the sample is taken by the ten largest. Sequenced sample: CD4+ T cells from PBMCs. The origin of the receptors is a human donor with Susac syndrome.

J is TRBJ2-1 and V is TRBV20-1, with 7 bases that match TRBD2. Germline assignment: CDR1 DFQATT and CDR2 SNEGSKA (reference sequence). There are 13 residues in the CDR3. V was clipped by 4 bases and J by 11 bases; unmatched bases: 11. CDR3 in amino acids: CSAMKLALGKQFF. DNA for the CDR3: TGCAGTGCTATGAAACTAGCGTTGGGAAAGCAGTTCTTC.

This chain joins TRBV12-3 or TRBV12-4 and TRBJ2-7; D possibly matches TRBD1 or TRBD2 (6 bases each). V lost 5 bases and J 9 bases, leaving 20 bases between the germline ends. The CDR3 is 14 residues long. The CDR3 sequence is CASSQGTPRGGQYF. CDR3 coding DNA: TGTGCCAGCAGTCAGGGGACACCCAGGGGAGGGCAGTACTTC.

V is TRBV7-9 and J is TRBJ2-1; no reliable D call. CDR3 size: 12 residues. V was cut by 5 bases and J by 8 bases, with 10 bases left in between. Germline V gives CDR1 SEHNR, CDR2 FQNEAQ (reference sequence). The CDR3 loop is CASSLLSHEQFF. The CDR3 DNA is TGTGCCAGCAGCCTCCTGAGCCATGAGCAGTTCTTC.